Listed here are 3 T cell receptor beta chains from one sample, sequenced in a study of T-cell reconstitution after alpha-beta-depleted transplantation in children. During its preparation, the TCRbeta library received unique molecular identifiers. MiXCR, applied by TCRdb to the PCR reads, yields one record per CDR3 protein. The data hold 420,000 or so distinct CDR3 sequences, with under 13% observed a single time. The sample here was PBMCs from the stem cell graft donor, taken from the stem cell graft. The receptors come from a human donor who donated a stem cell graft to a child with acute myeloid leukemia.

This clonotype was counted many times. The gene calls are TRBV20-1 and TRBJ2-7, with D possibly TRBD2 on 6 matching bases. This CDR3 is built from 15 residues. From germline, CDR1 is DFQATT and CDR2 SNEGSKA (reference sequence). V was pared by 5 bases and J by 6 bases, with 23 bases between. CDR3 region: CSAPVHCPSDCEQYF. The CDR3 DNA is TGCAGTGCTCCTGTTCATTGCCCTAGCGACTGCGAGCAGTACTTC.

This chain uses TRBV9 with TRBJ2-7; D is unresolved. The CDR3 runs to 14 residues. V lost 4 bases and J lost 2, with 13 bases in between. Germline V gene data show CDR1 as SGDLS and CDR2 as YYNGEE. The CDR3, as DNA: TGTGCCAGCAGCCCCCGGACCTGTGCCTACGAGCAGTACGTC. Protein product: CASSPRTCAYEQYV.

This clonotype showed up just a few times. The gene calls are TRBV2 and TRBJ2-1, with unresolved D. Trimming left V 1 base short and J 4 bases short, with 2 bases between. CDR3 length equals 12 residues. From germline, CDR1 is SNHLY and CDR2 FYNNEI. CDR3 protein: CASSEDYNEQFF. CDR3 coding DNA: TGTGCCAGCAGTGAAGATTACAATGAGCAGTTCTTC.